This T cell receptor beta chain was documented in a study of T cell changes during pregnancy in multiple sclerosis. Clones were read by immunoSEQ multiplex PCR, and TCRdb kept only the in-frame ones, dropping some. The repertoire holds 65,000 to 85,000 clones, with approximately 91% as singletons. Trimming pared 1 base from V and 4 bases from J, leaving 4 bases between. Germline values: CDR1 GTSNPN, CDR2 SVGIG (reference sequence). The CDR3 loop spans 11 amino acids. The chain joins TRBV30 to TRBJ1-2; no reliable D call. This TCR was sampled from a female donor with multiple sclerosis, enrolled in a pregnancy study. The source material was CD4+ T cells from peripheral blood mononuclear cells, sampled after pregnancy. CDR3 loop: CAWSDSYGYTF. The CDR3 coding sequence is TGTGCCTGGAGTGATAGCTATGGCTACACCTTC.